This T cell receptor beta chain comes out of a study of blood T cell repertoires in COVID-19. Germline lookup yields CDR1 PRHDT and CDR2 FYEKMQ (reference sequence). This CDR3 is 14 amino acids long. V shed 7 bases, J shed 7 bases, and the junction held 13 bases outside the gene matches. How the authors handled the data: Nucleated cell counts were estimated from reference gene primer amplification. This table comes from immunoSEQ multiplex PCR, and its TCRdb copy is limited to in-frame clones, with some not included. That table is the source of V, J and clone size, and D and trimming were worked out from the DNA. The top ten clones hold roughly 16% of a sample with more than 100,000 clones, roughly 77% of them seen once.

The chain employs TRBV13 and TRBJ2-7, with TRBD2 matching 7 bases. This clonotype originated in a man aged 55 to 69 with active or convalescent COVID-19. Sequencing was done on a sample of peripheral blood. For the CDR3, the DNA is TGTGCCAGCAAGTCCGGGACTACCTTAGGAGAGCAGTACTTC. Protein: CASKSGTTLGEQYF.